These 9 T cell receptor beta chains came from one sample sequenced in a study of response to subunit inactivated influenza vaccine. TCRdb analysed the RT-PCR reads with MiXCR anew, one entry per CDR3 protein. This repertoire shows 650,000 to 700,000 distinct CDR3 sequences, 15% to 19% found once; its top ten account for approximately 10%. Here the sequenced sample was PBMCs from blood, taken 11 to 12 days after vaccination. The receptor source for this set is a man aged 50 to 59 who received an inactivated influenza vaccine.

This chain uses TRBV5-1 with TRBJ2-3, with TRBD2 identical over 9 bases. V shed 5 bases and J 0 bases; nucleotides not matched to a gene: 10. The germline V gene encodes CDR1 SGHRS and CDR2 YFSETQ. CDR3 length: 17 residues. The chain's CDR3 is CASRNSGSVTSTDTQYF. Here the CDR3 DNA reads TGCGCCAGCAGAAATAGCGGGAGTGTGACTAGCACAGATACGCAGTATTTT.

The chain employs TRBV7-6 and TRBJ2-1; 8 bases fit TRBD2. The germline gives CDR1 SGHVS, CDR2 FNYEAQ. The CDR3 has 15 amino acids. With V trimmed by 5 bases and J by 8 bases, 11 bases remained unmatched. CDR3 sequence (DNA): TGTGCCAGCAGCCCCACGCGGGGGGCCGGGGATGAGCAGTTCTTC. This encodes CASSPTRGAGDEQFF.

This chain's CDR3 is CASSLLVAGVSYNEQFF. CDR3 nucleotide sequence: TGTGCCAGCAGTTTATTAGTAGCGGGAGTGTCCTACAATGAGCAGTTCTTC. The V call is TRBV27, the J call TRBJ2-1, with 9 nucleotides matching TRBD2. V lost 1 base and J lost 1; bases outside the gene matches: 5. The germline CDR1 and CDR2 sequences are MNHEY and SMNVEV (reference sequence). The CDR3 extends over 17 amino acids.

The gene calls are TRBV6-1 and TRBJ2-1; TRBD2 is a possible D gene (7 bases). Germline CDR1 MNHNS, CDR2 SASEGT. V gave up 6 bases and J gave up 3 bases, with 15 bases separating them. The CDR3 extends over 15 amino acids. This CDR3 reads CASSDRGAVYNEQFF. The CDR3 bases are TGTGCCAGCAGCGACCGGGGGGCCGTCTACAATGAGCAGTTCTTC.

This clonotype appeared a few times. The chain has TRBV28 and TRBJ2-7, with 8 nucleotides matching TRBD2. V shed 7 bases, J shed 7 bases, and the junction held 12 bases outside the gene matches. Germline V gene sequence: CDR1 MDHEN, CDR2 SYDVKM. The CDR3 sequence is 14 residues long. The CDR3 spells CASTPGGGPREQYF. The CDR3 nucleotides read TGTGCCAGCACCCCCGGGGGGGGCCCGCGGGAGCAGTACTTC.

In this sample, this clonotype turned up a few times. This sequence joins TRBV5-6 and TRBJ2-5, with TRBD2 as a possible D gene (6 bases). From germline, CDR1 is SGHDT and CDR2 YYEEEE. The V and J ends lost 2 bases and 5 bases respectively, with 10 bases between them. The CDR3 is made up of 13 amino acids. DNA for the CDR3: TGTGCCAGCAGCTTTTGGGAGGTGGAGACCCAGTACTTC. Protein sequence: CASSFWEVETQYF.

The chain joins TRBV15 to TRBJ2-1, with TRBD1 matching 9 bases. Germline V gene lookup returns CDR1 LNHNV and CDR2 YYDKDF (reference sequence). The CDR3 sequence is 16 residues long. J was trimmed by 8 bases and V by 0 bases; bases with no gene match: 8. The CDR3 spells CATSRDRDRVVHEQFF. CDR3 DNA: TGTGCCACCAGCAGAGACCGGGACAGGGTTGTCCATGAGCAGTTCTTC.

This clonotype occurred a few times. The V gene is TRBV6-1, the J gene TRBJ2-5, with 9 nucleotides matching TRBD2. Germline CDR1 is MNHNS and CDR2 is SASEGT. This CDR3 comprises 15 residues. The V segment lost 6 bases and the J segment 0 bases; nucleotides outside the gene matches: 5. The CDR3 spells CASRGSGGNQETQYF. Here the CDR3 DNA reads TGTGCCAGCAGGGGTAGCGGGGGTAACCAAGAGACCCAGTACTTC.

This clonotype was seen a handful of times. The chain joins TRBV11-2 to TRBJ1-1, with D unclear. The germline V gene has CDR1 SGHAT and CDR2 FQNNGV. The CDR3 spans 15 residues. Trimming took 5 bases from V and 0 from J, leaving 13 bases between them. CDR3: CASSQGLYMNTEAFF. Written as DNA, the CDR3 is TGTGCCAGCAGCCAAGGACTGTACATGAACACTGAAGCTTTCTTT.